This passage covers 10 T cell receptor beta chains from one sample sequenced in a study of a mutant IDH1 vaccine in newly diagnosed glioma. Time point meaning: week 11, during vaccination. Alongside topical imiquimod, each dose of vaccine comprised 300 ug of mutant IDH1 20-mer peptide. Assay used: immunoSEQ multiplex PCR; TCRdb lists only in-frame clones, some missing. Among fewer than 30,000 clones listed, about 80% were seen once. No antigens are known for them. The sequenced sample was PBMCs, obtained from a glioma patient whose treatment included an IDH1 peptide vaccine. Every receptor here comes from a woman between 18 and 30 years old with glioma.

In its sample, this clone ranks as medium-sized. The genes are TRBV19 and TRBJ1-2; 8 bases fit TRBD1. The V segment lost 6 bases and the J segment 6 bases; nucleotides outside the gene matches: 6. The CDR3 has 13 residues. Germline-derived CDR1 and CDR2 are LNHDA and SQIVND (reference sequence). The CDR3 protein is CASSRTGIDGYTF. The CDR3 bases are TGTGCCAGTAGCCGGACAGGGATTGATGGCTACACCTTC.

This chain joins TRBV2 and TRBJ2-3; 10 nucleotides agree with TRBD1. CDR3 length: 19 residues. The germline gives CDR1 SNHLY, CDR2 FYNNEI. The junction had 17 bases not matched to a gene; V was cut back by 5 bases and J by 3 bases. The CDR3 DNA sequence: TGTGCCAGCAGTCTAGCCGGCCTCACCTCGGGACAGGGGACAGATACGCAGTATTTT. Translated: CASSLAGLTSGQGTDTQYF.

The V and J genes are TRBV18 and TRBJ2-6; no firm D call. Trimming took off 3 bases at V and 4 bases at J, with 13 bases between the two ends. CDR3 length: 16 residues. Looked up from germline, CDR1 is KGHSH and CDR2 is LQKENI. The CDR3 DNA reads TGTGCCAGCTCACCCAAGGAAGGGCGAGGGGCCAACGTCCTGACTTTC. Amino acids: CASSPKEGRGANVLTF.

The chain carries TRBV5-5 and TRBJ1-1; D perhaps matches TRBD1 (5 bases). The germline gives CDR1 SGHKS, CDR2 YYEKEE (reference sequence). The V end lost 4 bases, the J end lost 0 bases, and 19 bases lay between the germline ends. This CDR3 has 17 residues. The CDR3 sequence is CASSPSGQDLMNTEAFF. Written as DNA, the CDR3 is TGTGCCAGCAGCCCCTCCGGACAAGATCTCATGAACACTGAAGCTTTCTTT.

This clone rates as medium-sized. V gene TRBV28 combines with J gene TRBJ1-5; possibly TRBD1 for D (6 bases). The CDR3 runs 14 residues. Per the germline V gene, CDR1 is MDHEN and CDR2 is SYDVKM. Trimming stripped 1 base from V and 6 bases from J, with 10 bases between. In DNA, the CDR3 is TGTGCCAGCAGTTTATCAGGGGTGAGTCAGCCCCAGCATTTT. The encoded protein is CASSLSGVSQPQHF.

This chain uses TRBV15 with TRBJ2-1; 8 bases align to TRBD1. V was clipped by 1 base and J by 7 bases; unmatched bases: 3. The CDR3 extends over 14 amino acids. Per germline, CDR1 LNHNV and CDR2 YYDKDF (reference sequence). The CDR3 nucleotides are TGTGCCACCAGCAGAGGGACAGGGATGAATGAGCAGTTCTTC. Amino acids: CATSRGTGMNEQFF.

This clone has a handful of counts. The chain has TRBV5-1 and TRBJ2-1; unclear D gene. Germline CDR1 SGHRS, CDR2 YFSETQ. The ends were cut back, 2 bases at V and 0 bases at J, with 6 bases in the middle. This CDR3 spans 14 amino acids. CDR3 bases: TGCGCCAGCAGCTTCCCCGGCTCCTACAATGAGCAGTTCTTC. It codes for CASSFPGSYNEQFF.

This clone was seen a single time. V is TRBV5-1 and J is TRBJ2-2, with D perhaps TRBD2 (8 bases). The CDR3 extends over 18 amino acids. Per the germline V gene, CDR1 is SGHRS and CDR2 is YFSETQ. With 4 bases removed from V and 7 bases from J, the gap between germline ends came to 26 bases. The CDR3 region is CASSRDSGGLAVLGELFF. The CDR3 DNA reads TGCGCCAGCAGCCGGGACAGCGGGGGTTTAGCGGTCCTCGGGGAGCTGTTTTTT.

The chain joins TRBV5-5 to TRBJ1-2, with 11 bases aligning to TRBD1. The germline V gene has CDR1 SGHKS and CDR2 YYEKEE (reference sequence). This CDR3 region has 16 residues. Trimming took 1 base from V and 4 from J; bases not matched to a gene: 6. CDR3 DNA sequence: TGTGCCAGCAGCTTGTTAGGACAGGGGGCGTCCTATGGCTACACCTTC. This encodes CASSLLGQGASYGYTF. Based on the CDR3 plus reference TRBV5-5 and TRBJ1-2, the full variable domain is DAGVTQSPTHLIKTRGQQVTLRCSPISGHKSVSWYQQVLGQGPQFIFQYYEKEERGRGNFPDRFSARQFPNYSSELNVNALLLGDSALYLCASSLLGQGASYGYTFGSGTRLTVV.

The CDR3 nucleotides read TGTGCCAGCTCATCATCGGACAAGTCGACGCAGTATTTT. As protein: CASSSSDKSTQYF. The chain combines TRBV18 with TRBJ2-3; D is possibly TRBD1 (5 bases). CDR3 length: 13 amino acids. V lost 5 bases, J lost 9 bases, and 15 bases lay in between. Germline loops: CDR1 KGHSH, CDR2 LQKENI.